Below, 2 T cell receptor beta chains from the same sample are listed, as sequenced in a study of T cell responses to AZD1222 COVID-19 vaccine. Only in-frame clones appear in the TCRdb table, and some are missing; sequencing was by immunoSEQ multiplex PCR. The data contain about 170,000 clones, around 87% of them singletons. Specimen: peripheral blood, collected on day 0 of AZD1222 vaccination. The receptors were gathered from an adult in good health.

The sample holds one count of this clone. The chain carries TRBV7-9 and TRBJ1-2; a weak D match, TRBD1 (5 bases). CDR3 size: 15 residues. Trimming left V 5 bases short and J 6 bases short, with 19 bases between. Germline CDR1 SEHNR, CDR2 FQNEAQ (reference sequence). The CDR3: CASSPTPGALDGYTF. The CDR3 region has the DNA TGTGCCAGCAGCCCAACCCCCGGGGCCCTCGATGGCTACACCTTC. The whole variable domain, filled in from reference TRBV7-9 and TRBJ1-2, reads DTGVSQNPRHKITKRGQNVTFRCDPISEHNRLYWYRQTLGQGPEFLTYFQNEAQLEKSRLLSDRFSAERPKGSFSTLEIQRTEQGDSAMYLCASSPTPGALDGYTFGSGTRLTVV.

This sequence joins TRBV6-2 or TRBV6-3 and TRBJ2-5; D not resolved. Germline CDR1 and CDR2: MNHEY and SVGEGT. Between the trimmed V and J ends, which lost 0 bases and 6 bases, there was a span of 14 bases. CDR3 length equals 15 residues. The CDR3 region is CASSYSSVRLQTQYF. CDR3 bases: TGTGCCAGCAGTTACTCATCGGTCCGTCTACAGACCCAGTACTTC.